Listed below are T cell receptor beta chains from one sample, sequenced in a study of blood T cell repertoires in COVID-19. Data came from immunoSEQ multiplex PCR; TCRdb stores just in-frame clones and leaves some out. The sample lists about 190,000 clones, more than 70% occurring once. Sequencing used peripheral blood. The receptors originated from a woman aged 40 to 55 who had recovered from COVID-19. The CDR3 runs from the conserved cysteine through the conserved F or W. The order of the fields is D gene, J gene, clone size, V gene, CDR3 DNA, CDR3 protein. The D gene is left open where the match is weak. Some rows mark clone size as missing; the rest say once, few, many or name a class of expanded clone.

D: NA; J: TRBJ1-1; size: NA; V: TRBV5-4; DNA: TGTGCCAGCAGCCTTCTAGGACAGAGGAACACTGAAGCTTTCTTT; CDR3: CASSLLGQRNTEAFF
D: NA; J: TRBJ2-7; size: NA; V: TRBV5-1; DNA: TGCGCCAGCAGGAGCGGGTCGAACCGCTACGAGCAGTACTTC; CDR3: CASRSGSNRYEQYF
D: NA; J: TRBJ2-5; size: NA; V: TRBV11-1; DNA: TGTGCCAGCAGTTTCCAGGGATACGGCCGCGAGACCCAGTACTTC; CDR3: CASSFQGYGRETQYF
D: NA; J: TRBJ1-2; size: NA; V: TRBV6-5; DNA: TGTGCCAGCAGTCAACGACAGGAGATAGATGGCTACACCTTC; CDR3: CASSQRQEIDGYTF
D: TRBD1; J: TRBJ2-3; size: NA; V: TRBV5-4; DNA: TGTGCCAGCAGCTTACCGGGACAGGGAGCAGATACGCAGTATTTT; CDR3: CASSLPGQGADTQYF
D: NA; J: TRBJ2-3; size: NA; V: TRBV3-1/TRBV3-2; DNA: TGTGCCAGCAGCCAATCAACAGATACGCAGTATTTT; CDR3: CASSQSTDTQYF
D: TRBD1; J: TRBJ1-5; size: NA; V: TRBV27; DNA: TGTGCCAGCAGACAGGGGCTTAGCAATCAGCCCCAGCATTTT; CDR3: CASRQGLSNQPQHF
D: TRBD1; J: TRBJ1-6; size: NA; V: TRBV6-4; DNA: TGTGCCAGCAGCAGAACGGGGACAGCCAATTCACCCCTCCACTTT; CDR3: CASSRTGTANSPLHF
D: TRBD1; J: TRBJ1-1; size: NA; V: TRBV6-5; DNA: TGTGCCAGCAGTTACGAGGGACAGGGCTCTGAAGCTTTCTTT; CDR3: CASSYEGQGSEAFF
D: TRBD1; J: TRBJ2-7; size: NA; V: TRBV2; DNA: TGTGCCAGCAGTGAAGCAGGGGGACAGGTTTCCGTCGGATTCGGGTACGAGCAGTACTTC; CDR3: CASSEAGGQVSVGFGYEQYF
D: TRBD1; J: TRBJ1-4; size: few; V: TRBV7-6; DNA: TGTGCCAGCAGCCCGGGACAGGGTTTGGAAAAACTGTTTTTT; CDR3: CASSPGQGLEKLFF
D: NA; J: TRBJ1-2; size: once; V: TRBV3-1/TRBV3-2; DNA: TGTGCCAGCAGCCTATGGGAGGGTCTTGGCTACACCTTC; CDR3: CASSLWEGLGYTF
D: TRBD1; J: TRBJ1-3; size: NA; V: TRBV5-4; DNA: TGTGCCAGCAGCAACAGGGGATCTGGAAACACCATATATTTT; CDR3: CASSNRGSGNTIYF
D: TRBD1; J: TRBJ2-7; size: NA; V: TRBV18; DNA: TGTGCCAGCTCATTCGGACAGGGCGGATCCTACGAGCAGTACTTC; CDR3: CASSFGQGGSYEQYF
D: TRBD2; J: TRBJ2-1; size: NA; V: TRBV5-1; DNA: TGCGCCAGCAGCTTGGGCGGGAGGGCCGAGTCGGAGTTCTTC; CDR3: CASSLGGRAESEFF
D: NA; J: TRBJ1-4; size: NA; V: TRBV19; DNA: TGTGCCAGTAGTATAGTTGGGCAGCTTAATGAAAAACTGTTTTTT; CDR3: CASSIVGQLNEKLFF
D: NA; J: TRBJ1-4; size: NA; V: TRBV28; DNA: TGTGCCAGCAGTTCTTCCTCGGGGACTCTCGGAGGGAATGAAAAACTGTTTTTT; CDR3: CASSSSSGTLGGNEKLFF
D: NA; J: TRBJ1-6; size: NA; V: TRBV30; DNA: TGTGCCTGGAATCAGGGGAGCTCCTATAATTCACCCCTCCACTTT; CDR3: CAWNQGSSYNSPLHF
D: TRBD1; J: TRBJ1-5; size: NA; V: TRBV19; DNA: TGTGCCAGTAGTTCGACAGGGGGCTTGCAGCCCCAGCATTTT; CDR3: CASSSTGGLQPQHF
D: TRBD1; J: TRBJ2-6; size: NA; V: TRBV30; DNA: TGTGCCTCCGGACAGGCTGATGGCTCTGGGGCCAACGTCCTGACTTTC; CDR3: CASGQADGSGANVLTF
D: NA; J: TRBJ2-1; size: NA; V: TRBV11-3; DNA: TGTGCCAGCAGCTTATGGGGGGATGAGCAGTTCTTC; CDR3: CASSLWGDEQFF
D: NA; J: TRBJ2-2; size: NA; V: TRBV5-1; DNA: TGCGCCAGCAGCTTGGGTCGGAACACCGGGGAGCTGTTTTTT; CDR3: CASSLGRNTGELFF
D: NA; J: TRBJ1-4; size: NA; V: TRBV5-8; DNA: TGTGCCAGCAAATGGGGGGTTACAACTAATGAAAAACTGTTTTTT; CDR3: CASKWGVTTNEKLFF
D: TRBD1; J: TRBJ1-1; size: NA; V: TRBV29-1; DNA: TGCAGCGTTGAATGGGGGGACAGGAACACTGAAGCTTTCTTT; CDR3: CSVEWGDRNTEAFF
D: NA; J: TRBJ1-2; size: NA; V: TRBV30; DNA: TGTGCCTGGGACAGGCTACTCTATGGCTACACCTTC; CDR3: CAWDRLLYGYTF
D: TRBD2; J: TRBJ2-3; size: NA; V: TRBV9; DNA: TGTGCCAGCAGCGTAGCCGGGACTAGTAGGACAGATACGCAGTATTTT; CDR3: CASSVAGTSRTDTQYF
D: TRBD1; J: TRBJ2-7; size: NA; V: TRBV6-6; DNA: TGTGCCAGCAGTGACTTGGACAGGGGGCTGAATTACGAGCAGTACTTC; CDR3: CASSDLDRGLNYEQYF
D: TRBD1; J: TRBJ1-4; size: NA; V: TRBV15; DNA: TGTGCCACCAGCAGCCGACAGGGAACTAATGAAAAACTGTTTTTT; CDR3: CATSSRQGTNEKLFF
D: TRBD1; J: TRBJ1-1; size: NA; V: TRBV5-1; DNA: TGCGCCAGCAGCCCACGGCAGGGGGCCACTGAAGCTTTCTTT; CDR3: CASSPRQGATEAFF
D: NA; J: TRBJ1-1; size: once; V: TRBV2; DNA: TGTGCCAGGCTGAACAGAACGAACACTGAAGCTTTCTTT; CDR3: CARLNRTNTEAFF
D: TRBD2; J: TRBJ2-5; size: NA; V: TRBV7-8; DNA: TGTGCCAGCAGCTCTAACGGACTAGCGGGAGTGCAAGAGACCCAGTACTTC; CDR3: CASSSNGLAGVQETQYF
D: TRBD2; J: TRBJ2-1; size: once; V: TRBV7-9; DNA: TGTGCCAGCAGCTCCCTAGCGGGAGGAGGGTCCTACAATGAGCAGTTCTTC; CDR3: CASSSLAGGGSYNEQFF
D: NA; J: TRBJ2-2; size: NA; V: TRBV18; DNA: TGTGCCAGCTCACAAACAGGATACGGTTCGAACACCGGGGAGCTGTTTTTT; CDR3: CASSQTGYGSNTGELFF
D: NA; J: TRBJ1-1; size: few; V: TRBV29-1; DNA: TGCAGCGCCCAGGGGTTGAACACTGAAGCTTTCTTT; CDR3: CSAQGLNTEAFF
D: TRBD1; J: TRBJ2-1; size: NA; V: TRBV28; DNA: TGTGCCAGCAGCCAAGTCGGGACAGGGCTGAGCAATGAGCAGTTCTTC; CDR3: CASSQVGTGLSNEQFF
D: NA; J: TRBJ2-1; size: NA; V: TRBV24-1; DNA: TGTGCCACCAGTGATTTAGGAGGTCCTGAGCAGTTCTTC; CDR3: CATSDLGGPEQFF
D: TRBD2; J: TRBJ2-7; size: NA; V: TRBV7-9; DNA: TGTGCCAGCAGCTTACCCGCCGGACTAGCGGGATCGCACTTC; CDR3: CASSLPAGLAGSHF
D: TRBD2; J: TRBJ2-2; size: NA; V: TRBV28; DNA: TGTGCCAGCAGAAACGGACTAGCGGGAGTCTCTGGGGAGCTGTTTTTT; CDR3: CASRNGLAGVSGELFF
D: NA; J: TRBJ2-3; size: few; V: TRBV4-3; DNA: TGCGCCAGCAGCCAAGGTCGTGGGCTAGCAGGAGATACGCAGTATTTT; CDR3: CASSQGRGLAGDTQYF